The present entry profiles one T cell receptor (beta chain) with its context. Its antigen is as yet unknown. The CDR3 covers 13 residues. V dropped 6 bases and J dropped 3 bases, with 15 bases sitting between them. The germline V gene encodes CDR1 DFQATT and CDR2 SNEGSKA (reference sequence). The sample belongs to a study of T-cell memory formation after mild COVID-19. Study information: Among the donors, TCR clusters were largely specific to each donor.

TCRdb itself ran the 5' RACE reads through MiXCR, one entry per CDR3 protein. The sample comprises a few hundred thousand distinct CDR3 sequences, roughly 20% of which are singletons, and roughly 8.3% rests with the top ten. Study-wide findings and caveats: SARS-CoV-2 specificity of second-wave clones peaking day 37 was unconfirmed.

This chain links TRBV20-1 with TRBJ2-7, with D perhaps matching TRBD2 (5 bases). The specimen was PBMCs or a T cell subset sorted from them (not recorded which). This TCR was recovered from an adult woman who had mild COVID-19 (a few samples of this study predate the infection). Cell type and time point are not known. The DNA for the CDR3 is TGCAGTGCCCCACTAGGTAACCACTACGAGCAGTACTTC. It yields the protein CSAPLGNHYEQYF.